Below are 14 T cell receptor beta chains sequenced from a single sample in a study of blood T cells in healthy people across ages. Using a J-beta primer mix together with a sample-barcoded 5' primer, a second PCR was run for roughly 7 to 11 cycles. MiXCR was run by TCRdb on the 5' RACE reads, yielding one entry per CDR3 protein. The top ten hold about a quarter of the sample, which has 800,000 or so distinct CDR3 sequences, less than 80% seen once. Sequencing was done on a sample of blood. These receptors all stem from a man aged 30 to 39 in good health.

Worth noting for this clonotype: The junction differs from germline at one of its ends, possibly a read error. The rearrangement uses TRBV7-2 and TRBJ2-4; possible D gene TRBD2, 6 bases. The tail of the sequence fits TRBJ2-7 better, so the J call may be wrong. Germline-derived CDR1 and CDR2 are SGHTA and FQGNSA. This CDR3 has 11 amino acids. The CDR3 DNA is TGTGCCGGCAGACTAGCCTACGAGCAGTACTTC. As protein: CAGRLAYEQYF.

The chain combines TRBV6-5 with TRBJ1-5; 8 nucleotides line up with TRBD1. The germline V gene has CDR1 MNHEY and CDR2 SVGAGI. The CDR3 consists of 16 residues. V lost 2 bases, J lost 2 bases, and 5 bases stayed unmatched. CDR3 amino acids: CASSYAGTGGNQPQHF. Here the CDR3 DNA reads TGTGCCAGCAGTTACGCCGGGACAGGAGGCAATCAGCCCCAGCATTTT.

The chain recombines TRBV6-5 with TRBJ2-1, with TRBD2 identical over 8 bases. The length of the CDR3 is 15 residues. CDR1 MNHEY and CDR2 SVGAGI come from the germline V gene. V lost 6 bases to trimming and J lost 7 bases; unmatched junction nucleotides: 11. The CDR3 here is CASSRPGTRINEQFF. The CDR3 DNA sequence: TGTGCCAGCAGCCGACCCGGGACTAGAATAAATGAGCAGTTCTTC.

The chain employs TRBV10-3 and TRBJ1-5, with D perhaps TRBD1 (6 bases). Germline V lookup: CDR1 ENHRY, CDR2 SYGVKD. The CDR3 has 14 residues. Trimming left V 2 bases short and J 7 bases short, with 12 bases between. This chain's CDR3 is CAISEAGVGQPQHF. The CDR3 DNA reads TGTGCCATCAGTGAGGCAGGGGTGGGACAGCCCCAGCATTTT.

J is TRBJ2-1 and V is TRBV5-6; 8 bases map to TRBD1. The better agreement between TRBJ2-7 and the DNA end casts doubt on the J call. CDR1 and CDR2 from the germline V gene are SGHDT and YYEEEE. The length of the CDR3 is 12 residues. The CDR3 spells CAWGTGENEQYF. Here the CDR3 DNA reads TGTGCCTGGGGGACAGGAGAGAACGAGCAGTACTTC.

J is TRBJ2-7 and V is TRBV10-3; no definite D call. V lost 6 bases and J lost 2, with 14 bases in between. CDR3 size: 14 residues. Per the germline V gene, CDR1 is ENHRY and CDR2 is SYGVKD. CDR3 in DNA: TGTGCCATCAGGAAAGAAAAAGAGACCTACGAGCAGTACTTC. Its protein is CAIRKEKETYEQYF.

This clonotype has just one count. This sequence joins TRBV6-4 and TRBJ1-1; 11 nucleotides line up with TRBD1. Per germline, CDR1 MRHNA and CDR2 SNTAGT. This CDR3 region has 13 residues. With V trimmed by 4 bases and J by 10 bases, 5 bases remained unmatched. DNA of the CDR3: TGTGCCAGCAGTGCCGGGACAGGGGGAGTAGCTTTCTTT. Protein: CASSAGTGGVAFF.

This clonotype was seen a handful of times. CDR3 loop: CASSLDGGLSYEQYF. The CDR3 region has the DNA TGTGCCAGCAGCTTAGATGGGGGGTTGTCCTACGAGCAGTACTTC. The chain is built from TRBV7-2 and TRBJ2-7; weak D call: TRBD2 (6 bases). Germline V gene sequence: CDR1 SGHTA, CDR2 FQGNSA. The CDR3 length is 15 residues. V was pared by 1 base and J by 1 base, with 11 bases between. The full variable domain, its missing parts supplied by reference TRBV7-2 and TRBJ2-7, is GAGVSQSPSNKVTEKGKDVELRCDPISGHTALYWYRQSLGQGLEFLIYFQGNSAPDKSGLPSDRFSAERTGGSVSTLTIQRTQQEDSAVYLCASSLDGGLSYEQYFGPGTRLTVT.

This clonotype has a single count. The V call is TRBV3-1, the J call TRBJ1-1; D not resolved. The CDR3 has 13 residues. CDR1 and CDR2 from the germline V gene are LGHDT and YNNKEL (reference sequence). V was cut by 1 base and J by 6 bases, with 9 bases left in between. CDR3 loop: CASSQGWAAEAFF. CDR3 DNA sequence: TGTGCCAGCAGCCAAGGATGGGCGGCTGAAGCTTTCTTT.

Note on this clonotype: In this CDR3 the conserved last residue, phenylalanine or tryptophan, is missing, so a read error is likely. This sequence joins TRBV7-9 and TRBJ1-2; D call uncertain. Per the germline V gene, CDR1 is SEHNR and CDR2 is FQNEAQ (reference sequence). V shed 1 base and J shed 0 bases, with 6 bases lying between them. This CDR3 has 14 amino acids. This CDR3 is CASSLVVANYGYTV. The CDR3 coding sequence is TGTGCCAGCAGCTTAGTTGTGGCTAACTATGGCTACACCGTC.

The chain links TRBV10-3 to TRBJ2-7; no firm D call. The V and J ends lost 6 bases and 5 bases respectively, with 11 bases between them. The CDR3 totals 12 residues. Germline CDR1 reads ENHRY; CDR2 reads SYGVKD. The CDR3 sequence: CAISPIRDEQYF. The CDR3 bases are TGTGCCATCAGCCCAATTCGGGACGAGCAGTACTTC.

This clonotype was recorded a few times. V is TRBV4-2 and J is TRBJ2-3; 8 bases match TRBD1. CDR1 is LGHNA and CDR2 is YNFKEQ in the germline V gene. The CDR3 consists of 19 residues. The V and J ends lost 0 bases and 4 bases, in that order; junction bases with no gene match: 15. CDR3 in DNA: TGTGCCAGCAGCCAAGAGGGTGGCGGCCAAGGACAGGGTGCAGATACGCAGTATTTT. It translates to CASSQEGGGQGQGADTQYF.

Many counts were recorded for this clonotype. J is TRBJ2-3 and V is TRBV20-1; D call uncertain. Between the trimmed V and J ends, which lost 4 bases and 5 bases, there was a span of 13 bases. CDR1 is DFQATT, CDR2 SNEGSKA, per germline (reference sequence). There are 13 residues in the CDR3. CDR3 bases: TGCAGTGCTACAGGAGTTGGTGGAGATACGCAGTATTTT. Protein product: CSATGVGGDTQYF.

This clonotype was seen just once. CDR3 sequence reads: CASNSPRRGSTDTQYF. The CDR3 DNA is TGTGCCAGCAATTCCCCCCGGCGGGGTAGCACAGATACGCAGTATTTT. The chain joins TRBV28 to TRBJ2-3, with D tentatively TRBD2 (6 bases). V was shortened by 7 bases and J by 0 bases, with 17 bases between the two germline ends. The germline CDR1 and CDR2 sequences are MDHEN and SYDVKM. This CDR3 spans 16 amino acids.